This T cell receptor beta chain was obtained from a study of T cell changes during pregnancy in multiple sclerosis. V dropped 1 base and J dropped 2 bases, with 13 bases sitting between them. The CDR3 has 15 amino acids. The V gene's germline CDR1 is SQVTM and CDR2 ANQGSEA. The protocol was immunoSEQ multiplex PCR, while the TCRdb copy is restricted to in-frame clones and leaves out a portion. The data contain about 93,000 clones, 92% of them singletons. The sample holds a few counts of this clone. The sample here was peripheral blood, taken after pregnancy. This sequence was found in a female donor with multiple sclerosis, enrolled in a pregnancy study. The chain carries TRBV29-1 and TRBJ2-3; weak D call: TRBD1 (5 bases). DNA for the CDR3: TGCAGCGTTGAAGCCCAGGGCAACCCCACAGATACGCAGTATTTT. This gives the protein CSVEAQGNPTDTQYF.